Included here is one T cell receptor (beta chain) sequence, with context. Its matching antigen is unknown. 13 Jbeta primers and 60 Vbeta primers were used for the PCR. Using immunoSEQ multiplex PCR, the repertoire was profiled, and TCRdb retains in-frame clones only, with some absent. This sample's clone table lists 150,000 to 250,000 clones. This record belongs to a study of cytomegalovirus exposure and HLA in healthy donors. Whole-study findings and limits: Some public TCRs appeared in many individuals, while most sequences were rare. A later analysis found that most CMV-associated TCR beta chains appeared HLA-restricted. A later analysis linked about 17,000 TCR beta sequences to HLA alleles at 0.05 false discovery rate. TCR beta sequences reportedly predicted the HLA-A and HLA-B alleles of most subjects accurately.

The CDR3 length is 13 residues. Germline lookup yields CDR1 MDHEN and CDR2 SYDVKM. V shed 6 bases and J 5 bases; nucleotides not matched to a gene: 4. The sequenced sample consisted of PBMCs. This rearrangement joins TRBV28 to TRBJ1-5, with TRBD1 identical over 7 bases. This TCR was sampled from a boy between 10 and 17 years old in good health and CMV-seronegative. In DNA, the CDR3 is TGTGCCAGCAGGGAGGGGGCCCATCAGCCCCAGCATTTT. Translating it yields CASREGAHQPQHF.